The entry that follows covers one TCR beta chain sequence. Its antigen is unknown. Amplification of TCR alpha and beta CDR3 regions from RNA used iRepertoire nested multiplex PCR. TCRdb reanalysed the multiplex PCR reads using MiXCR and keeps one entry per CDR3 protein. The sample contains around 390,000 distinct CDR3 sequences, 41% of which appear only once. CDR3 length: 16 amino acids. From germline, CDR1 is SGHRS and CDR2 YFSETQ. V dropped 0 bases and J dropped 3 bases, with 16 bases sitting between them. The source of the sample is a study of glioma-infiltrating T cells. Across the whole study: Glioma patients had dexamethasone for six or fewer days before surgery.

Overall study findings and caveats: Non-neoplastic patients had below-expected tissue-blood divergence, while all gliomas exceeded expectation. Only very few CDR3 sequences appeared in both tissue and blood.

Sample: glioma tissue, nonneoplastic brain tissue, or PBMCs (not recorded which). The chain joins TRBV5-1 to TRBJ2-7, with a possible D match to TRBD2 (5 bases). The clonotype was recovered from a human donor with low-grade glioma or glioblastoma, undergoing nonglioma brain surgery, or in good health (not recorded which). The CDR3 reads CASSLAEGHMVYEQYF. The CDR3 DNA follows: TGCGCCAGCAGCTTGGCAGAGGGCCATATGGTCTACGAGCAGTACTTC.